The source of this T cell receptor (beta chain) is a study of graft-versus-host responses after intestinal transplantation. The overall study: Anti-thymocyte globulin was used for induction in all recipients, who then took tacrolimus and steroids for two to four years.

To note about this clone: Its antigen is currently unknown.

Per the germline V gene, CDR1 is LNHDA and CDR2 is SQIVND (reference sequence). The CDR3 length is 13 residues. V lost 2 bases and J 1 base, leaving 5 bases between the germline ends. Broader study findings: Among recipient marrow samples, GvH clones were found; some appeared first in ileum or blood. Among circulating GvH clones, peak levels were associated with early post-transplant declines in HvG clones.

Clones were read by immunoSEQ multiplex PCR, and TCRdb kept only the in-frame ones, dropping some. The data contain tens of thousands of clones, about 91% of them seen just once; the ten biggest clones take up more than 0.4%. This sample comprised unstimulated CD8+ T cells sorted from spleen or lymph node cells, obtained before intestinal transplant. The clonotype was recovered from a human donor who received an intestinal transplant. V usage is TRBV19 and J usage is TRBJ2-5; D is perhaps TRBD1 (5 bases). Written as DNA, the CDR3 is TGTGCCAGTAGTATACAGGGCCAAGAGACCCAGTACTTC. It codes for CASSIQGQETQYF.